This T cell receptor beta chain was retrieved from a study of shared clonotypes between healthy human individuals. Produced via immunoSEQ multiplex PCR; TCRdb's table is partial and in-frame only. The repertoire holds about 640,000 clones, with roughly 78% as singletons. The CDR3 is 12 residues long. Trimming removed 5 bases at V and 4 bases at J, with 6 bases between. CDR1 and CDR2 from the germline V gene are SEHNR and FQNEAQ (reference sequence). As regards this clone: Distinct nucleotide sequences in the sample also encode this CDR3.

The sequencing sample was made of memory CD4+ T cells sorted from blood. Subset reported: CD45RA-negative fraction. V and J are TRBV7-9 and TRBJ1-5; D is perhaps TRBD1 (6 bases). The TCR was taken from a woman aged 30 to 39 in good health. CDR3 sequence (DNA): TGTGCCAGCAGCACAGGGAATCAGCCCCAGCATTTT. Amino acid sequence: CASSTGNQPQHF.